This TCR beta chain derives from a study of T-cell reconstitution after alpha-beta-depleted transplantation in children. This clonotype was seen at least ten times. Between the trimmed V and J ends, which lost 4 bases and 8 bases, there was a span of 12 bases. The CDR3 runs to 12 residues. The germline CDR1 and CDR2 sequences are SQVTM and ANQGSEA. Unique molecular identifiers were used to barcode this TCRbeta library. TCRdb redid the calling of the PCR reads with MiXCR, one entry per CDR3 protein. The table has about 460,000 distinct CDR3 sequences, under 12% seen once. The source of this sequence is a child aged 2 to 10 with inherited bone marrow failure, due to receive a stem cell transplant. Sequencing was performed on PBMCs, taken before TCRalphabeta/CD19-depleted stem cell transplant. The V gene is TRBV29-1, the J gene TRBJ1-3; D may be TRBD1 (5 bases). CDR3 nucleotide sequence: TGCAGCGTTGGAGGCGGAGGGGACACCATATATTTT. This gives the protein CSVGGGGDTIYF.